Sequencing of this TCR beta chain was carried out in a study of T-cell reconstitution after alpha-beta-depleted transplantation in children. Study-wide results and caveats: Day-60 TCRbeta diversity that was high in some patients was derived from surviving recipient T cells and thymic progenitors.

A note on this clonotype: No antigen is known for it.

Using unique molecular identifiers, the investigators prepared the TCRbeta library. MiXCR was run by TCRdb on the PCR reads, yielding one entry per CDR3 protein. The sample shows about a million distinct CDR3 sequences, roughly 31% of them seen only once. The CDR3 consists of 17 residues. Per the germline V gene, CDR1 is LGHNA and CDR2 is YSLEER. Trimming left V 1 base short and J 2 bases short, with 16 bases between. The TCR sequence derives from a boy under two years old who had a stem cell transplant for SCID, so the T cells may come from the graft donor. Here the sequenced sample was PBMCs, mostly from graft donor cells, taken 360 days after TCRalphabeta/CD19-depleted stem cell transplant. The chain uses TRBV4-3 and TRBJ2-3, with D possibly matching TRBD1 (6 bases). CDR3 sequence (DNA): TGCGCCAGCAGCCAAGGGCCTTCAGGGGCGGCCACAGATACGCAGTATTTT. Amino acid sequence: CASSQGPSGAATDTQYF.